This T cell receptor beta chain was observed in a study of T cells in Graves' hyperthyroidism and ophthalmopathy. Study-wide findings and caveats: Progression to ophthalmopathy was predicted a median of about six months early. A model using 13 V-J features told ophthalmopathy apart from stable hyperthyroidism.

A patient was excluded if there was uncontrolled infection, other autoimmune disease, pregnancy or lactation. What was amplified from RNA transcripts were TCR beta CDR3 regions. First-round RT-PCR with HTBI primers amplified the TCR CDR3 region. TCRdb used MiXCR to reprocess the multiplex PCR reads, holding one entry per CDR3 protein. The repertoire has 300,000 to 450,000 distinct CDR3 sequences, 11% to 15% of them found once; the top ten carry around 10%. This clonotype was picked up many times. Its antigen is not identified. Material for sequencing was blood. This clonotype was sampled from a woman aged 55-70 years with Graves' hyperthyroidism.

The CDR3 DNA follows: TGTGCCAGCAGCTCCCCTCAGAGGCTAGCGGGAGGGATAGGGGAGCTGTTTTTT. Its translation: CASSSPQRLAGGIGELFF. The V call is TRBV7-2, the J call TRBJ2-2; TRBD2 matches at 12 bases. After removal of 4 bases from V and 8 bases from J, the junction contained 14 bases not matched to a gene. This CDR3 spans 18 amino acids. Germline V gives CDR1 SGHTA, CDR2 FQGNSA.